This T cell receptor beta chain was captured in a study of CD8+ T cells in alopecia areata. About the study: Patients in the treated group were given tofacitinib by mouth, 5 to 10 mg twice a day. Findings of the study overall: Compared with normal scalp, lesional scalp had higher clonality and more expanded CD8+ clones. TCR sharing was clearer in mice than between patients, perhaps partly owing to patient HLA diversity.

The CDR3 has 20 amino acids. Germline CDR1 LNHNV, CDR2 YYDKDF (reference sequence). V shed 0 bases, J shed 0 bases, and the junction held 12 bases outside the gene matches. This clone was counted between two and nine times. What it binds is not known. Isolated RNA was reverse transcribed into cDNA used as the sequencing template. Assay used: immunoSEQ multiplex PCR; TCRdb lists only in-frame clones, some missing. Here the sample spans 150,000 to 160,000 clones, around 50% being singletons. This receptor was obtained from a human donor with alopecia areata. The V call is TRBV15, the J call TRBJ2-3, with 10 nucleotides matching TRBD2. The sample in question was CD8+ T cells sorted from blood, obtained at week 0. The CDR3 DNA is TGTGCCACCAGCAGAGATGGTCAGATCCAGCGGGGGGGTAGCACAGATACGCAGTATTTT. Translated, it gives CATSRDGQIQRGGSTDTQYF. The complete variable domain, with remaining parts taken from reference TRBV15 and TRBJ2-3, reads DAMVIQNPRYQVTQFGKPVTLSCSQTLNHNVMYWYQQKSSQAPKLLFHYYDKDFNNEADTPDNFQSRRPNTSFCFLDIRSPGLGDTAMYLCATSRDGQIQRGGSTDTQYFGPGTRLTVL.